This entry is about one T cell receptor beta chain. These data belong to a study of prognosis after radiotherapy for stage I lung cancer. About the research overall: Early 2018 to January 2019 saw enrollment of stage I non-small cell lung cancer patients.

The CDR3 loop spans 12 amino acids. V lost 6 bases and J 6 bases, leaving 12 bases between the germline ends. CDR1 and CDR2 (germline): MNHEY, SVGEGT. The genomic DNA TCR beta CDR3 region underwent two rounds of multiplex PCR. Gene-specific TRBV and TRBJ primers were used in PCR round one. TCRdb re-called the multiplex PCR reads with MiXCR, one entry per CDR3 protein. This repertoire shows some 13,000 distinct CDR3 sequences, roughly a third found once; its top ten account for roughly two fifths. Sequencing used PBMCs, obtained before or after stereotactic body radiation therapy (not recorded which). The receptor was isolated from a donor aged 50 or older with non-small cell lung cancer. V gene TRBV6-2 or TRBV6-3 combines with J gene TRBJ2-7; no definite D call. The CDR3 is CASSTGHPEQYF. The CDR3 DNA follows: TGTGCCAGCAGCACCGGGCACCCCGAGCAGTACTTC.